The 13 T cell receptor beta chains listed next were all sequenced from one sample in a study of T cells in Graves' hyperthyroidism and ophthalmopathy. It was RNA transcripts that yielded the amplified TCR beta CDR3 regions. The HTBI primer set was used in a first-round RT-PCR of the TCR CDR3. TCRdb redid the calling of the multiplex PCR reads with MiXCR, one entry per CDR3 protein. The sample holds 700,000 or so distinct CDR3 sequences, roughly 15% seen once. Sequencing was done on a sample of blood. These receptor sequences come from a man younger than 35 with Graves' hyperthyroidism.

This clonotype was counted ten times or more. This chain uses TRBV5-6 with TRBJ1-4, with 7 positions matching TRBD1. Germline V gene sequence: CDR1 SGHDT, CDR2 YYEEEE. CDR3 size: 13 residues. V gave up 0 bases and J gave up 10 bases; unmatched junction bases: 3. This CDR3 reads CASSLAAGGKLFF. In DNA, the CDR3 is TGTGCCAGCAGCTTGGCCGCAGGGGGAAAACTGTTTTTT.

This chain links TRBV9 with TRBJ2-7; 8 bases are a match to TRBD1. V shed 0 bases and J 3 bases; nucleotides not matched to a gene: 8. The CDR3 has 16 residues. Germline lookup yields CDR1 SGDLS and CDR2 YYNGEE. The CDR3, as DNA: TGTGCCAGCAGCGTAGCCCCTACAGGGGGGCTCTACGAGCAGTACTTC. It encodes CASSVAPTGGLYEQYF.

A remark on this clonotype: A much more abundant neighbour one base away suggests this may be a read error. The rearrangement uses TRBV20-1 and TRBJ2-3; D not certain. Trimming removed 3 bases from V and 4 bases from J, with 20 bases in between. The CDR3 extends over 16 amino acids. CDR1 is DFQATT, CDR2 SNEGSKA, per germline (reference sequence). The chain's CDR3 is CSASPSLRSAPDTQYF. The CDR3 DNA reads as TGCAGTGCTAGTCCTTCCCTTCGGTCCGCCCCAGATACGCAGTATTTT.

This clonotype has just a few counts. For the CDR3, the DNA is TGTGCCAGCAGCTCTAGCGAGTGGACAGATACGCAGTATTTT. Translated: CASSSSEWTDTQYF. The chain couples TRBV7-8 to TRBJ2-3, with D possibly TRBD2 on 6 matching bases. CDR1 and CDR2 from the germline V gene are SGHVS and FQNEAQ. This CDR3 comprises 14 residues. The V and J ends lost 4 bases and 3 bases respectively, with 11 bases between them.

This clonotype was observed many times. The chain has TRBV3-1 and TRBJ1-5; a weak D match, TRBD1 (6 bases). Trimming removed 7 bases from V and 0 bases from J, with 25 bases in between. Looked up from germline, CDR1 is LGHDT and CDR2 is YNNKEL (reference sequence). CDR3 length: 19 residues. The CDR3 coding sequence is TGTGCCAGCAAGGAGGGGAACAGGGAGCCCCACGATAGCAATCAGCCCCAGCATTTT. It is translated as CASKEGNREPHDSNQPQHF.

The chain has TRBV4-3 and TRBJ2-2; 14 bases agree with TRBD2. CDR1 and CDR2 (germline): LGHNA, YSLEER. V was pared by 4 bases and J by 7 bases, with 5 bases of the junction left unmatched. This CDR3 contains 16 residues. This CDR3 reads CASSRLAGGGNGELFF. CDR3 DNA sequence: TGCGCCAGCAGCCGACTAGCGGGAGGGGGGAACGGGGAGCTGTTTTTT.

The table lists this clonotype with many counts. The V and J genes are TRBV12-3 or TRBV12-4 and TRBJ2-7; 9 bases match TRBD1. V dropped 8 bases and J dropped 4; count of bases not matched to a gene: 9. The CDR3 is 14 amino acids. The CDR3 nucleotides are TGTGCCAGCGATTCCACAGGGGGCCAATACGAGCAGTACTTC. It yields the protein CASDSTGGQYEQYF.

This clonotype was picked up a small number of times. The CDR3 loop reads CASSEDAGELFF. DNA of the CDR3: TGTGCCAGCAGTGAAGATGCCGGGGAGCTGTTTTTT. The rearrangement links TRBV9 to TRBJ2-2; D is undetermined. The CDR3 extends over 12 amino acids. V lost 5 bases and J 6 bases, leaving 8 bases between the germline ends. Germline V gives CDR1 SGDLS, CDR2 YYNGEE. Complete variable domain (other parts from reference TRBV9 and TRBJ2-2): DSGVTQTPKHLITATGQRVTLRCSPRSGDLSVYWYQQSLDQGLQFLIQYYNGEERAKGNILERFSAQQFPDLHSELNLSSLELGDSALYFCASSEDAGELFFGEGSRLTVL.

This clonotype was counted only a few times. This chain uses TRBV7-9 with TRBJ1-2, with no clear D. V was clipped by 3 bases and J by 9 bases, with 2 bases between them. Germline values: CDR1 SEHNR, CDR2 FQNEAQ (reference sequence). CDR3 length: 9 amino acids. This CDR3 is CASSFSYTF. The CDR3, as DNA: TGTGCCAGCAGCTTTAGCTACACCTTC.

The chain employs TRBV28 and TRBJ1-1; D remains unclear. The V and J ends lost 7 bases and 5 bases respectively, with 14 bases between them. The CDR3 contains 13 residues. The germline gives CDR1 MDHEN, CDR2 SYDVKM. The CDR3 DNA reads TGTGCCAGCACCCCCCAGGAGGGAACTGAAGCTTTCTTT. It translates to CASTPQEGTEAFF.

This clonotype was counted between two and nine times. The rearrangement joins TRBV6-2 or TRBV6-3 to TRBJ1-1, with no clear D. Germline lookup yields CDR1 MNHEY and CDR2 SVGEGT. The CDR3 runs to 17 residues. Trimming pared 2 bases from V and 1 base from J, leaving 17 bases between. CDR3 protein: CASSYPPLAGKNTEAFF. The CDR3 DNA reads TGTGCCAGCAGTTACCCTCCTTTAGCGGGGAAGAACACTGAAGCTTTCTTT.

Ten or more counts support this clonotype. The V call is TRBV2, the J call TRBJ2-1, with D unresolved. This CDR3 has 13 amino acids. Trimming took off 3 bases at V and 9 bases at J, with 12 bases between the two ends. CDR1 is SNHLY and CDR2 is FYNNEI in the germline V gene. CDR3: CASSDRLRGEQFF. In DNA form, the CDR3 reads TGTGCCAGCAGTGACCGACTTCGCGGTGAGCAGTTCTTC.

This clonotype was counted a few times. The chain joins TRBV10-3 to TRBJ1-6; no clear D gene. Germline loops: CDR1 ENHRY, CDR2 SYGVKD. The V end was cut by 3 bases, the J end by 7 bases, with 10 bases between. The length of the CDR3 is 14 residues. The CDR3 reads CAISEGVGNSPLHF. CDR3 bases: TGTGCCATCAGTGAAGGAGTGGGGAATTCACCCCTCCACTTT.